This TCR beta chain is from a study of T-cell reconstitution after alpha-beta-depleted transplantation in children. The CDR3 totals 13 residues. Per the germline V gene, CDR1 is SQVTM and CDR2 is ANQGSEA. The germline V and J ends were trimmed by 2 bases and 1 base, with 8 bases remaining between them. Unique molecular identifiers tagged the TCRbeta library. TCRdb re-called the PCR reads with MiXCR, one entry per CDR3 protein. The table records approximately 520,000 distinct CDR3 sequences, approximately 32% of them present only once. This clonotype was observed a handful of times. Sequenced here: PBMCs from the stem cell graft donor, sampled from the stem cell graft. This sequence joins TRBV29-1 and TRBJ2-5; D unresolved. The clonotype originates from a human donor who donated a stem cell graft to a child with aplastic anemia. Written as DNA, the CDR3 is TGCAGCGTTGAATTCCGCTTCCAAGAGACCCAGTACTTC. Translated: CSVEFRFQETQYF.